Below, one TCR beta chain is given with its context. Antigen: not known. Mismatch with germline at one junction end may stem from a read error. Second doses at about 4 or about 12 weeks were pooled. The sample belongs to a study of T cell responses to AZD1222 COVID-19 vaccine. CDR1 and CDR2 from the germline V gene are MNHEY and SMNVEV (reference sequence). This CDR3 spans 13 amino acids. Findings of the study overall: Increases in Spike-specific TCR breadth and depth were seen after two AZD1222 doses. Seropositive at baseline were only a handful of AZD1222 recipients.

Measured with immunoSEQ multiplex PCR; TCRdb has only the in-frame clones, and not every one. The profile covers 98,000 or so clones, with approximately 84% appearing a single time and about 14% taken by the ten largest. This TCR came from an adult who received the AZD1222 COVID-19 vaccine. This sample comprised peripheral blood, obtained 28 days after the second AZD1222 dose. The V gene is TRBV27, the J gene TRBJ1-2; TRBD1 is a possible D gene (6 bases). This chain's CDR3 is CASSLSETGRFSF. In nucleotides, the CDR3 is TGTGCCAGCAGTTTATCTGAGACAGGACGTTTTTCCTTC.